This T cell receptor (beta chain) was obtained from a study of radiotherapy plus CTLA-4 blockade in lung cancer. Study details: Objective response was observed in around a sixth of patients, and disease control in around 31%.

The table came from immunoSEQ multiplex PCR; TCRdb's copy has only in-frame clones and leaves some out. The sample lists 45,000 to 55,000 clones, 82% occurring once. The study, taken as a whole, reports: Dynamics of early blood T cell clones, together with interferon-beta, were reportedly the best predictors of response. Radiotherapy with ipilimumab was followed by blood expansion of tumor-derived clones.

V lost 2 bases and J 4 bases, leaving 10 bases between the germline ends. Germline V lookup: CDR1 MDHEN, CDR2 SYDVKM. This CDR3 region has 14 residues. On this clone itself: No antigen is known for it.

Specimen: peripheral blood, collected from a patient treated with radiotherapy plus ipilimumab. The rearrangement uses TRBV28 and TRBJ2-3; TRBD1 is a possible D gene (6 bases). This clonotype originated in a human donor with non-small cell lung cancer who had stable disease on radiotherapy plus ipilimumab. The CDR3 reads CASSLHRVSDTQYF. CDR3 bases: TGTGCCAGCAGTTTACACAGGGTTTCAGATACGCAGTATTTT.